Below, 17 T cell receptor beta chains from the same sample are listed, as sequenced in a study of blood T cell repertoires in COVID-19. The method was immunoSEQ multiplex PCR; TCRdb's version includes in-frame clones alone and lacks a portion of them. The table includes some 280,000 clones, about 85% detected once. Sequencing was performed on peripheral blood. These receptors all come from a woman aged 50 to 60 with active or convalescent COVID-19.

V usage is TRBV2 and J usage is TRBJ2-2, with TRBD2 matching 14 bases. The CDR3 runs 17 residues. Trimming took 6 bases from V and 3 from J; bases not matched to a gene: 6. In germline, CDR1 is SNHLY, CDR2 FYNNEI. The CDR3 region has the DNA TGTGCCAGCAGAGCCGGGACTAGCGGGAGCTACACCGGGGAGCTGTTTTTT. Encoded protein: CASRAGTSGSYTGELFF.

The chain employs TRBV5-1 and TRBJ1-2; D is uncertain. Trimming removed 1 base from V and 0 bases from J, with 13 bases in between. The germline gives CDR1 SGHRS, CDR2 YFSETQ. The CDR3 extends over 16 amino acids. DNA for the CDR3: TGCGCCAGCAGCTTGTTAAGTGACAAAACTAACTATGGCTACACCTTC. Translating gives CASSLLSDKTNYGYTF.

The chain links TRBV19 to TRBJ1-2; D perhaps matches TRBD1 (5 bases). This CDR3 comprises 15 residues. Germline CDR1 is LNHDA and CDR2 is SQIVND (reference sequence). The ends were cut back, 5 bases at V and 4 bases at J, with 17 bases in the middle. CDR3: CASSPRGGIGYGYTF. CDR3 sequence (DNA): TGTGCCAGTAGTCCCCGGGGGGGTATCGGCTATGGCTACACCTTC.

Regarding this clone: Other DNA sequences within the sample encode an identical CDR3. CDR3 loop: CASSLDRASPLHF. Written as DNA, the CDR3 is TGTGCCAGCAGTTTAGACAGGGCTTCACCCCTCCACTTT. The chain joins TRBV12-3 or TRBV12-4 to TRBJ1-6, with D possibly matching TRBD1 (6 bases). The CDR3 has 13 amino acids. V was trimmed by 1 base and J by 9 bases, leaving 7 bases between them.

This rearrangement joins TRBV9 to TRBJ1-2; 7 positions match TRBD1. V was pared by 3 bases and J by 4 bases, with 9 bases of the junction left unmatched. Per germline, CDR1 SGDLS and CDR2 YYNGEE. This CDR3 spans 15 amino acids. The CDR3 reads CASSALAGGVYGYTF. The CDR3 DNA reads as TGTGCCAGCAGCGCTTTGGCAGGGGGTGTCTATGGCTACACCTTC.

This chain uses TRBV4-1 with TRBJ1-2, with no clear D. V lost 1 base and J 2 bases, leaving 11 bases between the germline ends. The germline gives CDR1 MGHRA, CDR2 YSYEKL. The CDR3 runs to 15 residues. In DNA form, the CDR3 reads TGCGCCAGCAGCCAAGGGCGGGTACTAAACTATGGCTACACCTTC. This sequence encodes CASSQGRVLNYGYTF.

DNA for the CDR3: TGTGCCAGCACCGAGATCGGGGGAGATCAGCCCCAGCATTTT. Protein product: CASTEIGGDQPQHF. This chain connects TRBV27 to TRBJ1-5; maybe TRBD1 (5 bases). Germline-derived CDR1 and CDR2 are MNHEY and SMNVEV (reference sequence). Trimming took 7 bases from V and 5 from J, leaving 15 bases between them. The CDR3 totals 14 residues.

This clone was counted a single time. The chain has TRBV7-9 and TRBJ2-1, with a tentative D call TRBD2 (6 bases). The CDR3 length is 15 residues. Germline CDR1 reads SEHNR; CDR2 reads FQNEAQ (reference sequence). The V gene lost 5 bases and the J gene lost 3 bases, with 14 bases spanning the gap. Written as DNA, the CDR3 is TGTGCCAGCAGCCGGGCGGGACCAAACTACAATGAGCAGTTCTTC. Protein: CASSRAGPNYNEQFF.

This sequence joins TRBV5-6 and TRBJ2-3, with 11 bases lining up with TRBD2. Losses at the gene ends were 5 bases for V and 4 bases for J; bases not matched to a gene: 6. Germline CDR1 reads SGHDT; CDR2 reads YYEEEE. The CDR3 sequence is 15 residues long. CDR3 in amino acids: CASRSSGRSADTQYF. The CDR3 DNA reads TGTGCCAGCAGATCTAGCGGGAGGTCGGCAGATACGCAGTATTTT.

The V call is TRBV9, the J call TRBJ1-5; D possibly corresponds to TRBD1 (6 bases). With 3 bases removed from V and 8 bases from J, the gap between germline ends came to 15 bases. CDR3 length: 14 residues. CDR1 and CDR2 from the germline V gene are SGDLS and YYNGEE. The CDR3, as DNA: TGTGCCAGCAGCGCAACAGGGAGGGTTGAGCCCCAGCATTTT. Residues: CASSATGRVEPQHF.

The chain uses TRBV10-3 and TRBJ2-7; TRBD2 matches at 10 bases. Germline CDR1 and CDR2: ENHRY and SYGVKD. V shed 8 bases and J 2 bases; nucleotides not matched to a gene: 3. This CDR3 contains 13 residues. The CDR3 is CAIGLAGAYEQYF. DNA of the CDR3: TGTGCCATCGGCCTAGCGGGAGCCTACGAGCAGTACTTC.

The V and J genes are TRBV7-8 and TRBJ1-4; TRBD1 matches at 12 bases. Trimming took 5 bases from V and 11 from J; bases not matched to a gene: 15. The CDR3 is 17 residues long. CDR1 and CDR2 from the germline V gene are SGHVS and FQNEAQ. The CDR3 DNA sequence: TGTGCCAGCAGCACGACCGGGACAGGGGGCTTGAAGGGCAAACTGTTTTTT. Translating it yields CASSTTGTGGLKGKLFF.

The V and J genes are TRBV18 and TRBJ1-5; D possibly corresponds to TRBD1 (5 bases). Germline V gene data show CDR1 as KGHSH and CDR2 as LQKENI. This CDR3 spans 12 amino acids. The V and J ends lost 6 bases and 16 bases respectively, with 19 bases between them. CDR3 in amino acids: CASSPTRGSKHF. In DNA form, the CDR3 reads TGTGCCAGCTCGCCCACCCGGGGGAGTAAACATTTT.

The V and J genes are TRBV6-6 and TRBJ2-1, with D hard to call. V lost 5 bases, J lost 5 bases, and 22 bases lay in between. The CDR3 has 17 amino acids. CDR1 and CDR2 (germline): MNHNY, SVGAGI (reference sequence). The CDR3 loop reads CASSPPPGHVPNNEQFF. CDR3 nucleotide sequence: TGTGCCAGCAGTCCTCCCCCAGGCCACGTGCCAAACAATGAGCAGTTCTTC.

This clone was seen only a few times. V gene TRBV5-5 combines with J gene TRBJ2-2; D might be TRBD2 (6 bases). V was trimmed by 1 base and J by 2 bases, leaving 12 bases between them. This CDR3 has 16 residues. CDR1 is SGHKS, CDR2 YYEKEE, per germline (reference sequence). CDR3 nucleotide sequence: TGTGCCAGCAGCTTGCCTCGACTAGGCAACACCGGGGAGCTGTTTTTT. Its translation is CASSLPRLGNTGELFF.

The chain couples TRBV7-2 to TRBJ2-3; 13 bases match TRBD2. V was pared by 4 bases and J by 4 bases, with 5 bases of the junction left unmatched. The length of the CDR3 is 16 residues. CDR1 SGHTA and CDR2 FQGNSA come from the germline V gene. The CDR3 here is CASSSGLAGAADTQYF. The DNA for the CDR3 is TGTGCCAGCAGCTCCGGACTAGCGGGAGCTGCAGATACGCAGTATTTT.

The rearrangement joins TRBV7-8 to TRBJ2-6; D is uncertain. Germline V lookup: CDR1 SGHVS, CDR2 FQNEAQ. The CDR3 is 15 amino acids. V lost 1 base, J lost 4 bases, and 8 bases lay in between. The CDR3: CASSLGRWGANVLTF. Here the CDR3 DNA reads TGTGCCAGCAGCTTAGGTCGGTGGGGGGCCAACGTCCTGACTTTC.